A single sample gave rise to the 20 T cell receptor beta chains below, sequenced in a study of T cells in Graves' hyperthyroidism and ophthalmopathy. Researchers took RNA transcripts and amplified the TCR beta CDR3 regions from them. First-round RT-PCR targeting the TCR CDR3 was performed with the HTBI primer set. TCRdb called the multiplex PCR reads again in MiXCR, with one record for every CDR3 protein. The repertoire has 350,000 to 400,000 distinct CDR3 sequences, approximately 19% of them found once; the top ten carry approximately 4%. Material for sequencing was blood. The receptors come from a woman under 30 with Graves' hyperthyroidism.

This chain joins TRBV20-1 and TRBJ2-3; 7 bases map to TRBD2. This CDR3 has 14 residues. V lost 6 bases to trimming and J lost 8 bases; unmatched junction nucleotides: 14. The germline V gene has CDR1 DFQATT and CDR2 SNEGSKA (reference sequence). The CDR3 region is CSAGGDPQSGTQYF. As DNA, the CDR3 is TGCAGTGCGGGGGGGGACCCGCAAAGTGGTACGCAGTATTTT.

In its sample, this clonotype was seen many times. The V and J genes are TRBV5-1 and TRBJ2-5; TRBD1 matches 8 bases. The CDR3 extends over 16 amino acids. Germline V CDR1 and CDR2: SGHRS, YFSETQ. Trimming took 1 base from V and 0 from J; bases not matched to a gene: 5. Written as DNA, the CDR3 is TGCGCCAGCAGCTTGTATAACAGGGGGAACCAAGAGACCCAGTACTTC. This sequence encodes CASSLYNRGNQETQYF.

Many counts were recorded for this clonotype. This chain joins TRBV7-6 and TRBJ2-1; weak D call: TRBD2 (5 bases). V shed 1 base and J shed 7 bases, with 11 bases lying between them. Per the germline V gene, CDR1 is SGHVS and CDR2 is FNYEAQ. This CDR3 contains 14 residues. The CDR3 here is CASSLGRVGNEQFF. The CDR3 DNA reads TGTGCCAGCAGCTTAGGGCGGGTTGGGAATGAGCAGTTCTTC.

This clonotype has at least ten counts. The chain combines TRBV18 with TRBJ1-5; D not certain. Trimming took off 3 bases at V and 0 bases at J, with 9 bases between the two ends. CDR1 KGHSH and CDR2 LQKENI come from the germline V gene. The CDR3 is 15 amino acids. The CDR3 region has the DNA TGTGCCAGCTCACCCCCGGGATATAGCAATCAGCCCCAGCATTTT. Residues: CASSPPGYSNQPQHF.

This clonotype came up many times. The chain joins TRBV29-1 to TRBJ2-2, with no clear D. The CDR3 has 14 amino acids. Trimming pared 0 bases from V and 0 bases from J, leaving 5 bases between. Germline CDR1 SQVTM, CDR2 ANQGSEA. CDR3 sequence (DNA): TGCAGCGTTGAAGAGGTCGCGAACACCGGGGAGCTGTTTTTT. This codes for CSVEEVANTGELFF.

Ten or more counts support this clonotype. This rearrangement joins TRBV4-1 to TRBJ2-7; D gene ambiguous. This CDR3 has 15 residues. V gave up 3 bases and J gave up 0 bases, with 12 bases separating them. The germline gives CDR1 MGHRA, CDR2 YSYEKL. CDR3 sequence reads: CASSQRGTSSYEQYF. The CDR3 nucleotides read TGCGCCAGCAGCCAGCGAGGTACGAGCTCCTACGAGCAGTACTTC.

This clonotype was recorded at least ten times. The genes are TRBV4-1 and TRBJ2-5; 12 bases are a match to TRBD2. The CDR3 has 15 residues. The germline V gene has CDR1 MGHRA and CDR2 YSYEKL. Trimming cost V 4 bases and J 4 bases; bases outside gene matches: 4. CDR3 bases: TGCGCCAGCAGCCTAGGGACTAGCGGGCGAGAGACCCAGTACTTC. The encoded protein is CASSLGTSGRETQYF.

This clonotype was observed a handful of times. The J gene is TRBJ2-5, the V gene TRBV5-1; 8 bases are a match to TRBD1. The V segment lost 2 bases and the J segment 5 bases; nucleotides outside the gene matches: 17. Germline CDR1 SGHRS, CDR2 YFSETQ. This CDR3 is built from 18 residues. The CDR3 nucleotides are TGCGCCAGCAGCTTCGGTCCAGGGGGCGCGGATCTCCGGGAGACCCAGTACTTC. Its protein product is CASSFGPGGADLRETQYF.

This clonotype was picked up many times. The junction departs from germline at one end; a sequencing error may be responsible. The chain couples TRBV7-2 to TRBJ2-7; 11 nucleotides line up with TRBD1. CDR3 length: 15 residues. The V gene's germline CDR1 is SGHTA and CDR2 FQGNSA. The CDR3 nucleotides are TGTGCCAGCAGTTTAGGGGGGACAGGGGGCTACGAGCAGTACTTC. It is translated as CASSLGGTGGYEQYF.

This clonotype was seen ten or more times. The V call is TRBV6-1, the J call TRBJ2-7; the match to TRBD1 covers 10 bases. The CDR3 length is 15 residues. Germline lookup yields CDR1 MNHNS and CDR2 SASEGT. Germline trimming cut 5 bases from V and 3 bases from J; bases unmatched to any gene: 7. The CDR3 region is CASSSPGQGFYEQYF. The CDR3 coding sequence is TGTGCCAGCAGTAGTCCGGGACAGGGGTTCTACGAGCAGTACTTC.

This clonotype was observed many times. The rearrangement joins TRBV28 to TRBJ1-2; a possible D gene is TRBD1 (5 bases). Germline CDR1 MDHEN, CDR2 SYDVKM. The ends were cut back, 2 bases at V and 10 bases at J, with 14 bases in the middle. The CDR3 spans 13 residues. The DNA of the CDR3 is TGTGCCAGCAGTTTAGAGGGACGGCGATCCTACACCTTC. Its translation: CASSLEGRRSYTF.

This rearrangement joins TRBV12-3 or TRBV12-4 to TRBJ1-5; a possible D gene is TRBD1 (5 bases). V gave up 0 bases and J gave up 0 bases, with 15 bases separating them. This CDR3 is built from 18 residues. For the CDR3, the DNA is TGTGCCAGCAGTTTAGCCAATAGGGGAGACAATAGCAATCAGCCCCAGCATTTT. This gives the protein CASSLANRGDNSNQPQHF.

This clonotype was recorded many times. This sequence joins TRBV13 and TRBJ1-3; D is unclear. Trimming took 5 bases from V and 0 from J, leaving 14 bases between them. The CDR3 covers 16 residues. Germline CDR1 PRHDT, CDR2 FYEKMQ (reference sequence). The CDR3 nucleotides read TGTGCCAGCAGCCCATATAGTCTTAGCTCTGGAAACACCATATATTTT. Encoded protein: CASSPYSLSSGNTIYF.

The chain joins TRBV5-1 to TRBJ1-3; D possibly corresponds to TRBD1 (5 bases). V gave up 5 bases and J gave up 0 bases, with 21 bases separating them. This CDR3 has 18 residues. The germline gives CDR1 SGHRS, CDR2 YFSETQ. CDR3 sequence reads: CASRFGVGTPFSGNTIYF. DNA for the CDR3: TGCGCCAGCAGGTTTGGCGTAGGGACTCCGTTCTCTGGAAACACCATATATTTT. Complete variable domain (other parts from reference TRBV5-1 and TRBJ1-3): KAGVTQTPRYLIKTRGQQVTLSCSPISGHRSVSWYQQTPGQGLQFLFEYFSETQRNKGNFPGRFSGRQFSNSRSEMNVSTLELGDSALYLCASRFGVGTPFSGNTIYFGEGSWLTVV.

This clonotype was counted ten times or more. The J gene is TRBJ1-2, the V gene TRBV20-1; 7 bases align to TRBD1. The CDR3 totals 15 residues. Germline CDR1 and CDR2: DFQATT and SNEGSKA (reference sequence). V dropped 8 bases and J dropped 0; count of bases not matched to a gene: 12. The CDR3 DNA reads as TGCAGTTTGGACAGGAATAGAGCGGCTAACTATGGCTACACCTTC. This sequence encodes CSLDRNRAANYGYTF.

This clonotype was seen many times. The J gene is TRBJ2-5, the V gene TRBV6-1; D gene uncertain. The V and J ends lost 1 base and 1 base respectively, with 4 bases between them. The CDR3 covers 13 residues. CDR1 and CDR2 from the germline V gene are MNHNS and SASEGT. As DNA, the CDR3 is TGTGCCAGCAGTGAAGGACTCCAAGAGACCCAGTACTTC. Its protein is CASSEGLQETQYF.

This sequence joins TRBV20-1 and TRBJ2-4; TRBD1 aligns across 7 bases. With 0 bases clipped from V and 4 bases from J, the junction kept 9 bases outside the gene matches. The CDR3 sequence is 16 residues long. Germline assignment: CDR1 DFQATT and CDR2 SNEGSKA (reference sequence). DNA for the CDR3: TGCAGTGCTAGAGATTTATTTCGGGACAGAAAAAACATTCAGTACTTC. Translation: CSARDLFRDRKNIQYF.

The V gene is TRBV12-3 or TRBV12-4, the J gene TRBJ1-5; possibly TRBD1 for D (5 bases). Trimming removed 3 bases from V and 3 bases from J, with 15 bases in between. The CDR3 contains 16 residues. CDR3 amino acids: CASSFEGEENNQPQHF. In DNA form, the CDR3 reads TGTGCCAGCAGTTTTGAAGGGGAGGAGAACAATCAGCCCCAGCATTTT.

At least ten counts were recorded for this clonotype. The chain is built from TRBV27 and TRBJ2-4; D is uncertain. Germline-derived CDR1 and CDR2 are MNHEY and SMNVEV (reference sequence). V lost 3 bases, J lost 3 bases, and 12 bases lay in between. The CDR3 loop spans 15 amino acids. The CDR3 DNA reads as TGTGCCAGCAGTTTGGAGAGTCGGTACAAAAACATTCAGTACTTC. Amino acid sequence: CASSLESRYKNIQYF.

V gene TRBV15 combines with J gene TRBJ2-5; 7 bases map to TRBD2. Trimming took 3 bases from V and 5 from J; bases not matched to a gene: 9. This CDR3 is built from 15 residues. The V gene's germline CDR1 is LNHNV and CDR2 YYDKDF (reference sequence). DNA for the CDR3: TGTGCCACCAGCAGCGGGGGGAGTTCACAGGAGACCCAGTACTTC. This encodes CATSSGGSSQETQYF.